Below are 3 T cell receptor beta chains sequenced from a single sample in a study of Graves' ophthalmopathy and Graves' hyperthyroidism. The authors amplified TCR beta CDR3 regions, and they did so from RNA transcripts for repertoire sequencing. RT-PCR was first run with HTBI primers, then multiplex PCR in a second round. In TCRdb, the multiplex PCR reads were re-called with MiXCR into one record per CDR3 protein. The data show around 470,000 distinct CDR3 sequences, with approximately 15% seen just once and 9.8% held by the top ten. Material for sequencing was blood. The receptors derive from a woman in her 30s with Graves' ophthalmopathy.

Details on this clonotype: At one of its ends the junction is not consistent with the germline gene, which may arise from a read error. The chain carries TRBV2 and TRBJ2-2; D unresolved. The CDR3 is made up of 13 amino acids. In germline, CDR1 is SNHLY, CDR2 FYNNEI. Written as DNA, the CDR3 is TGTGTCAGCAGTGACGCATTAACCGGGGAGCTGTTTTTT. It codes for CVSSDALTGELFF.

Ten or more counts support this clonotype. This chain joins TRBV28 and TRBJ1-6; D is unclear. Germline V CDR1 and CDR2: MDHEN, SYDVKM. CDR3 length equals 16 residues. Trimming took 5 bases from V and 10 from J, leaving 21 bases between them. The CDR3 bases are TGTGCCAGCAGTCCAAACCGCGGAGTTAGGAGATCACCCCTCCACTTT. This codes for CASSPNRGVRRSPLHF.

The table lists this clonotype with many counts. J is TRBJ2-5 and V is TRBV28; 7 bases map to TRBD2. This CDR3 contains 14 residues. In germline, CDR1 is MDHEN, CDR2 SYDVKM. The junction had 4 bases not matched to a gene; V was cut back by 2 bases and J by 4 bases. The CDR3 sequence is CASSLAGDRETQYF. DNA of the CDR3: TGTGCCAGCAGTTTAGCGGGAGACAGAGAGACCCAGTACTTC.